This T cell receptor beta chain comes out of a study of regulatory T cells in long-lasting Graves disease. Ten or more counts support this clonotype. Its antigen is not identified. The CDR3 is made up of 20 amino acids. Trimming shortened V by 3 bases and J by 0 bases, and 21 bases separated the two germline ends. Per the germline V gene, CDR1 is MNHEY and CDR2 is SVGEGT. Study findings and constraints: Persistent disease samples used TRBV28, TRBJ1-2 and TRBJ2-5 preferentially.

Time point given: persistent/refractory GD, antithyroid drugs over 5 years with positive TRAb. Following extraction of RNA from PBMCs, that RNA was used to make the TCR library. Relying on iRepertoire HTBI primers and Arm-PCR of CDR3 regions, the team built TCR beta libraries. Each CDR3 protein gets one entry after TCRdb re-called the multiplex PCR reads with MiXCR. The table records 400,000 to 500,000 distinct CDR3 sequences, roughly 21% of them present only once. The chain couples TRBV6-2 or TRBV6-3 to TRBJ2-6; D perhaps matches TRBD1 (6 bases). The TCR sequence derives from a female donor with Graves disease. The sample here was peripheral blood mononuclear cells (PBMCs), taken when the disease was refractory, from a patient treated with antithyroid drugs. CDR3 loop: CASSYFSGTSYYSGANVLTF. The CDR3 DNA sequence: TGTGCCAGCAGTTATTTTTCCGGGACATCTTATTACTCTGGGGCCAACGTCCTGACTTTC.